The T cell receptor beta chain under discussion was sequenced for a study of blood T cell repertoires in COVID-19. Profiled with immunoSEQ multiplex PCR; TCRdb holds only in-frame clones, not every one. The sample yields roughly 34,000 clones, about 80% seen once. V lost 0 bases and J 4 bases, leaving 12 bases between the germline ends. The CDR3 loop spans 16 amino acids. The germline CDR1 and CDR2 sequences are LGHDT and YNNKEL (reference sequence). Material for sequencing was peripheral blood. V is TRBV3-1 (or the pseudogene TRBV3-2) and J is TRBJ1-4; no reliable D call. The receptor's source is a woman in her 70s with acute or convalescent COVID-19. The CDR3 reads CASSQEFSSINEKLFF. DNA for the CDR3: TGTGCCAGCAGCCAAGAATTCAGTTCCATTAATGAAAAACTGTTTTTT.